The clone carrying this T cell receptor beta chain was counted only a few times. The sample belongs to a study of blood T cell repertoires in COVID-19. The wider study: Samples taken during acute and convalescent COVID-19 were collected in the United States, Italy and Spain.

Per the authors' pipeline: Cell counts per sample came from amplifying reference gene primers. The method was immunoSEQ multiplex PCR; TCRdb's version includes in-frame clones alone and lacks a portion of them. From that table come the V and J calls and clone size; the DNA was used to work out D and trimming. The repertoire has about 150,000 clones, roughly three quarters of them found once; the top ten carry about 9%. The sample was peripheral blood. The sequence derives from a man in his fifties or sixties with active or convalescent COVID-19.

This chain's CDR3 is CASSQGDEQYF. As DNA, the CDR3 is TGTGCCAGCAGCCAAGGGGACGAGCAGTACTTC. The J gene is TRBJ2-7, the V gene TRBV27; D possibly corresponds to TRBD1 (5 bases). There are 11 residues in the CDR3. Germline CDR1 and CDR2: MNHEY and SMNVEV (reference sequence). V gave up 6 bases and J gave up 5 bases, with 8 bases separating them.